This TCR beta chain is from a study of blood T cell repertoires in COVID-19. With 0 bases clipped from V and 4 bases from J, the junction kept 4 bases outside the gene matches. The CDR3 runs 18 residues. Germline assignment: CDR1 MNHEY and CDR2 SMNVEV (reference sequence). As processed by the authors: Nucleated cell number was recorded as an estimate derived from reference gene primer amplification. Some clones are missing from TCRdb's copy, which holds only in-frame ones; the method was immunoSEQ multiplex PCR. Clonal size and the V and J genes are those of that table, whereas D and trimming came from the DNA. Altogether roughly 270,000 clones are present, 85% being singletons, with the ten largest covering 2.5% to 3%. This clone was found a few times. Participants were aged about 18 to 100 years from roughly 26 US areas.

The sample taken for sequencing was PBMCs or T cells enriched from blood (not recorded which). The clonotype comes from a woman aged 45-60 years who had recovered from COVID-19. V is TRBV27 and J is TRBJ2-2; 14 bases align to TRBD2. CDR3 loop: CASSLSGLAGVSTGELFF. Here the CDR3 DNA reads TGTGCCAGCAGTTTATCGGGACTAGCGGGAGTAAGCACCGGGGAGCTGTTTTTT.